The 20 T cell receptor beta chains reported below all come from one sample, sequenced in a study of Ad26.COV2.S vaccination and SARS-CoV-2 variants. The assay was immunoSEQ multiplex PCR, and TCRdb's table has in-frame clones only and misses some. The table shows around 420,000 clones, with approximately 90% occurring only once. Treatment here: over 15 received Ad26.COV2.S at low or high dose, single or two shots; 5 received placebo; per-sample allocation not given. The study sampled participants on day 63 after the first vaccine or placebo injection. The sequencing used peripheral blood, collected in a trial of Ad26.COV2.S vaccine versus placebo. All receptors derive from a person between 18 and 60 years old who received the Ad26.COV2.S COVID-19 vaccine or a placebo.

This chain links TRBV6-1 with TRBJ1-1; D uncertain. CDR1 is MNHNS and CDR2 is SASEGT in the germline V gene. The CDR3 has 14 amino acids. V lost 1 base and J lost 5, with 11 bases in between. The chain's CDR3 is CASSEGGRRTEAFF. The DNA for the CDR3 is TGTGCCAGCAGTGAAGGGGGTAGGAGGACTGAAGCTTTCTTT.

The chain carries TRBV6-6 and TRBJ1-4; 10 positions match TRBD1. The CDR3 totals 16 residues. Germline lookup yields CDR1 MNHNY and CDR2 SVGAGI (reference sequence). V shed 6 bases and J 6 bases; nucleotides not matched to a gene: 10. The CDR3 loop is CASSDRGRSRYEKLFF. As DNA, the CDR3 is TGTGCCAGCAGCGACAGGGGGCGGAGTCGTTATGAAAAACTGTTTTTT.

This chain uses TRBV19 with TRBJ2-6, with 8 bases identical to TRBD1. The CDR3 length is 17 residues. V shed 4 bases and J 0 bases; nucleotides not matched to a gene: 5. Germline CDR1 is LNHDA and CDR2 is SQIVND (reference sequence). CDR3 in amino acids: CASSTGGAPSGANVLTF. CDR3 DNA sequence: TGTGCCAGTAGTACAGGGGGCGCTCCCTCTGGGGCCAACGTCCTGACTTTC.

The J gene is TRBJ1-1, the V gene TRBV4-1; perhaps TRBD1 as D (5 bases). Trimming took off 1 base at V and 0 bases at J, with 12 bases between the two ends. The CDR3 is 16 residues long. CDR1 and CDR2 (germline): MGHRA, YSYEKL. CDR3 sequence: CASSQVGDSMNTEAFF. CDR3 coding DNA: TGCGCCAGCAGCCAAGTAGGAGACAGCATGAACACTGAAGCTTTCTTT.

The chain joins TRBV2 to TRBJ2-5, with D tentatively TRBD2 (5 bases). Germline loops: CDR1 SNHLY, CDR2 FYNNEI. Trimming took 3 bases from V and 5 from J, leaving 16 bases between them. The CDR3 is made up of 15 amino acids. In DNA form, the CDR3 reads TGTGCCAGCAGTGAGGGTTGGACTGATGGGGAGACCCAGTACTTC. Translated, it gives CASSEGWTDGETQYF.

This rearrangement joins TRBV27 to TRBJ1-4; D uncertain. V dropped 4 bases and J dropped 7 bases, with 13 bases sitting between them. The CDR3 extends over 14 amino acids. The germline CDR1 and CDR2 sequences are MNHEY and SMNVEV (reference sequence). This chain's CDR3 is CASSSRGVSEKLFF. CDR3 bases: TGTGCCAGCAGTTCCCGGGGAGTAAGTGAAAAACTGTTTTTT.

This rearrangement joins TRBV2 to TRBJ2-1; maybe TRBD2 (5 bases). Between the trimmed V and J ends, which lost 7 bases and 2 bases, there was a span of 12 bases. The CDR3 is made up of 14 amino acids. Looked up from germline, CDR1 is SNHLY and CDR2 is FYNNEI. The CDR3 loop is CASKAGGTYNEQFF. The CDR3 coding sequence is TGTGCCAGCAAAGCAGGAGGCACCTACAATGAGCAGTTCTTC.

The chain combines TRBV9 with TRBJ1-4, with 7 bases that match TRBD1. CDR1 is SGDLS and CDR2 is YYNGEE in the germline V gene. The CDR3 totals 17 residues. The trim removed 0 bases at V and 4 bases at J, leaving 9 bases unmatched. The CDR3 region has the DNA TGTGCCAGCAGCGTAGGAGGGAGGGGGACAGATAATGAAAAACTGTTTTTT. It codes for CASSVGGRGTDNEKLFF. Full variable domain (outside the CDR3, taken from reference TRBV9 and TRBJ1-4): DSGVTQTPKHLITATGQRVTLRCSPRSGDLSVYWYQQSLDQGLQFLIQYYNGEERAKGNILERFSAQQFPDLHSELNLSSLELGDSALYFCASSVGGRGTDNEKLFFGSGTQLSVL.

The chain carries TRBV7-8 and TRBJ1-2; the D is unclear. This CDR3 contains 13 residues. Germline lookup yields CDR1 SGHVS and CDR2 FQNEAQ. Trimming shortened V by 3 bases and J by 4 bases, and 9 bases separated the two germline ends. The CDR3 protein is CASSFGPSYGYTF. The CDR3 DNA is TGTGCCAGCAGCTTCGGGCCCTCCTATGGCTACACCTTC.

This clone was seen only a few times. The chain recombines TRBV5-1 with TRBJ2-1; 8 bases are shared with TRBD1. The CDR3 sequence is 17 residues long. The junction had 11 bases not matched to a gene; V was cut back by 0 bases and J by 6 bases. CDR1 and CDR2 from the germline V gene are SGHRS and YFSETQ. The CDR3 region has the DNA TGCGCCAGCAGCTTGGATGCCAGGGGGCTGTTTGGCAATGAGCAGTTCTTC. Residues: CASSLDARGLFGNEQFF.

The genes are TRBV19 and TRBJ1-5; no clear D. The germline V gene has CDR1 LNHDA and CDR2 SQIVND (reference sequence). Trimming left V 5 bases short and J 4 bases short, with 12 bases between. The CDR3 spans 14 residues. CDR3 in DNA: TGTGCCAGTAGTTGGACCCAAGGGAATCAGCCCCAGCATTTT. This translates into CASSWTQGNQPQHF.

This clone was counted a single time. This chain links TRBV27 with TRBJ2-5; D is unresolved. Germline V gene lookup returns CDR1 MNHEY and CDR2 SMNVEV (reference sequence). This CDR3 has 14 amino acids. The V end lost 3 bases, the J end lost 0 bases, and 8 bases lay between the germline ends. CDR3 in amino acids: CASSFAAYQETQYF. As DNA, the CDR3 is TGTGCCAGCAGTTTTGCAGCGTACCAAGAGACCCAGTACTTC.

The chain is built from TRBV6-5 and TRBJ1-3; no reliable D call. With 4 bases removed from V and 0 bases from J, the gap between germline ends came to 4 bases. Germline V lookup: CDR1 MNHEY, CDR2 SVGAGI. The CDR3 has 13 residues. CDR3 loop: CASSWDSGNTIYF. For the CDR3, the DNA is TGTGCCAGCAGTTGGGACTCTGGAAACACCATATATTTT.

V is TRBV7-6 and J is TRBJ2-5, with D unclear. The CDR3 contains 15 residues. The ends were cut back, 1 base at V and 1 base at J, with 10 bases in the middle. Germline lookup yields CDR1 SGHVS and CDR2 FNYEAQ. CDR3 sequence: CASSLGSAAQETQYF. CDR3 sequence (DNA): TGTGCCAGCAGCTTAGGTTCCGCAGCCCAAGAGACCCAGTACTTC.

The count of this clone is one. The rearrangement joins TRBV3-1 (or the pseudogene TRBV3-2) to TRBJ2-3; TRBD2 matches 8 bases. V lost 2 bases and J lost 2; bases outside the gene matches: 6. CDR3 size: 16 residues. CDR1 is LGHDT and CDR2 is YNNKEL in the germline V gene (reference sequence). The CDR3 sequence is CASSQCTSGNTDTQYF. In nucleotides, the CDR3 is TGTGCCAGCAGCCAATGTACTAGCGGAAACACAGATACGCAGTATTTT.

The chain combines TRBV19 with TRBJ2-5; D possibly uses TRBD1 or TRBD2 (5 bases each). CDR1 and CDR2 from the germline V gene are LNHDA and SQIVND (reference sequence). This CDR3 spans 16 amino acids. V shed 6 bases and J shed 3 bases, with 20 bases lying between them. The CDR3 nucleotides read TGTGCCAGTAGCATAAAACCGACCGGGGCCGAAGAGACCCAGTACTTC. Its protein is CASSIKPTGAEETQYF.

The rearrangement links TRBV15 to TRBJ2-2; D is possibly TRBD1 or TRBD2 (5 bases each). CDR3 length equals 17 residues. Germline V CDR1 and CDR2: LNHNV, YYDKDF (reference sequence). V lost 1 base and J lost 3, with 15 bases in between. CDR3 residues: CATSRAAGGTYTGELFF. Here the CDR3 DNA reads TGTGCCACCAGCAGAGCCGCTGGGGGAACCTACACCGGGGAGCTGTTTTTT.

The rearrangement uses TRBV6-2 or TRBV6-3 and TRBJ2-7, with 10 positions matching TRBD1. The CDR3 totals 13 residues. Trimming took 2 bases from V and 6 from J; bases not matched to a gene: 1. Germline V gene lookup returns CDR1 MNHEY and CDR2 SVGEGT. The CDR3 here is CASSYGDRGEQYF. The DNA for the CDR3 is TGTGCCAGCAGTTACGGGGACAGGGGCGAGCAGTACTTC.

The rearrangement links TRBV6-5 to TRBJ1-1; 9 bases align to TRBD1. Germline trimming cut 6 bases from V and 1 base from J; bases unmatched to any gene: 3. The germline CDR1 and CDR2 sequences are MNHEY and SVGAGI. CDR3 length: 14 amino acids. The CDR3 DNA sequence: TGTGCCAGCAGAAAGGACAGGGGGAACACTGAAGCTTTCTTT. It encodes CASRKDRGNTEAFF.

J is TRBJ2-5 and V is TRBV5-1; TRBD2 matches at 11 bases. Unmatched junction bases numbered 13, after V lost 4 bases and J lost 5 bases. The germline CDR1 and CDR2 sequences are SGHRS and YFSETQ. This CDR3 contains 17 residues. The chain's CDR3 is CASSVYSGTSGRETQYF. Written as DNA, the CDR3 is TGCGCCAGCAGCGTCTATTCCGGGACTAGCGGCCGGGAGACCCAGTACTTC.